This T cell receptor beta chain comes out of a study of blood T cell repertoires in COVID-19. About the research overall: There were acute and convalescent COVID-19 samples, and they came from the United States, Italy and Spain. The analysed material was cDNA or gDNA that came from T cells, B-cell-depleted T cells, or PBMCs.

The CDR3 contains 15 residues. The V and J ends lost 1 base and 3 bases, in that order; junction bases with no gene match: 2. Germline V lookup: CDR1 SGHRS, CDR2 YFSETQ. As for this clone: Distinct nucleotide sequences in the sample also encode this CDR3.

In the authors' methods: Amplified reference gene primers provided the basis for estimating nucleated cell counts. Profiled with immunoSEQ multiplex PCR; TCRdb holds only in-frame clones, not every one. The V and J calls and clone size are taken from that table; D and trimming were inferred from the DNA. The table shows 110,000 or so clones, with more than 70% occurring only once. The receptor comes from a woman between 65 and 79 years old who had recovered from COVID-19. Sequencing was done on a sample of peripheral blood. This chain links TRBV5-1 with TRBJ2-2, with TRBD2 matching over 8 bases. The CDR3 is CASSLTSGYTGELFF. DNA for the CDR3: TGCGCCAGCAGCTTGACTAGCGGCTACACCGGGGAGCTGTTTTTT.